The rows below give T cell receptor beta chains drawn from one sample of a study of early T cells in non-severe SARS-CoV-2 infection. TCRdb reanalysed the 5' RACE reads using MiXCR and keeps one entry per CDR3 protein. Found here are 97,000 or so distinct CDR3 sequences, under 15% of them singletons; the top ten hold 6% to 7%. The sequenced sample was whole blood. The receptors were gathered from an adult who was a healthcare worker with PCR-confirmed SARS-CoV-2 infection or an uninfected control (not recorded which). CDR3s leave out the opening cysteine and the closing phenylalanine or tryptophan. The order of the fields is J gene, V gene, CDR3 protein.

J gene: TRBJ2-1
V gene: TRBV20-1
CDR3 protein: SARAPAGSGRDNEQF

J gene: TRBJ2-2
V gene: TRBV12-3/TRBV12-4
CDR3 protein: ASRPLNSGELF

J gene: TRBJ2-2
V gene: TRBV7-9
CDR3 protein: ASSLAGLAGGSNTGELF

J gene: TRBJ2-1
V gene: TRBV6-1
CDR3 protein: ASRPGLERHEQF

J gene: TRBJ1-5
V gene: TRBV19
CDR3 protein: ASSGRGSEPQH

J gene: TRBJ2-1
V gene: TRBV6-4
CDR3 protein: ASSDNSGRRGDEQF

J gene: TRBJ2-1
V gene: TRBV20-1
CDR3 protein: SARDLGRRDEQF

J gene: TRBJ2-7
V gene: TRBV6-2/TRBV6-3
CDR3 protein: ASSALLGTGTHEQY

J gene: TRBJ2-1
V gene: TRBV5-1
CDR3 protein: ASSLEGFDNEQF

J gene: TRBJ1-3
V gene: TRBV4-3
CDR3 protein: ASSQVLRTGVSENTIY

J gene: TRBJ2-1
V gene: TRBV29-1
CDR3 protein: SARRSSYNEQF

J gene: TRBJ2-5
V gene: TRBV28
CDR3 protein: ASSLLTASGETQY

J gene: TRBJ1-3
V gene: TRBV5-6
CDR3 protein: ASSFAEYSGNTIY

J gene: TRBJ2-3
V gene: TRBV20-1
CDR3 protein: SAGGWDTQY

J gene: TRBJ2-3
V gene: TRBV14
CDR3 protein: ASSQDGGAAVTDTQY

J gene: TRBJ2-3
V gene: TRBV6-2/TRBV6-3
CDR3 protein: ASSYGRATDTQY

J gene: TRBJ1-2
V gene: TRBV4-1
CDR3 protein: ASSQAGPFYGYT

J gene: TRBJ1-5
V gene: TRBV20-1
CDR3 protein: SARDRGAASNQPQH

J gene: TRBJ2-2
V gene: TRBV7-2
CDR3 protein: ASSLVATRGGELF

J gene: TRBJ2-7
V gene: TRBV19
CDR3 protein: ASSITGSPSYEQY

J gene: TRBJ2-3
V gene: TRBV7-8
CDR3 protein: ASSLAYTDTQY

J gene: TRBJ1-5
V gene: TRBV27
CDR3 protein: ASSLSGGQGSNQPQH

J gene: TRBJ2-7
V gene: TRBV28
CDR3 protein: ASSWDF

J gene: TRBJ2-3
V gene: TRBV10-3
CDR3 protein: AMVQGPGTDTQY

J gene: TRBJ1-1
V gene: TRBV20-1
CDR3 protein: SASGGLGTEAF

J gene: TRBJ2-1
V gene: TRBV24-1
CDR3 protein: ATSDFKGNEQF

J gene: TRBJ1-2
V gene: TRBV6-1
CDR3 protein: ASSEALRGIYGYT